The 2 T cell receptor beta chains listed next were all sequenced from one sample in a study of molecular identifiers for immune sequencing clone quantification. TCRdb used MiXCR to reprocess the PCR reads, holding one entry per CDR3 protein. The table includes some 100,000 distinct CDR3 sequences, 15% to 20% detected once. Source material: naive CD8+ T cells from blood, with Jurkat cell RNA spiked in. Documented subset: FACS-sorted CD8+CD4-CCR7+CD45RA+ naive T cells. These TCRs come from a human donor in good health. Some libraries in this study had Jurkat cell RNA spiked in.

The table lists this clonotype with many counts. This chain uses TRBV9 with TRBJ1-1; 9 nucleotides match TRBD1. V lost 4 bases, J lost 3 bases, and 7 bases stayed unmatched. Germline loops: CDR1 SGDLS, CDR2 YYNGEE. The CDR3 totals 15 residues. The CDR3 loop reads CASSPRTGEYTEAFF. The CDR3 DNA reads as TGTGCCAGCAGCCCCCGGACAGGGGAATACACTGAAGCTTTCTTT.

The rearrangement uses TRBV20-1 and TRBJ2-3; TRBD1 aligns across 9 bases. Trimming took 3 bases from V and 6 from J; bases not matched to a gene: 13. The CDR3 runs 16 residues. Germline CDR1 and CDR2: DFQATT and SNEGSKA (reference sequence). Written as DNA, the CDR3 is TGCAGTGCTAGTCTGATGGACAGGGGACCCACCGATACGCAGTATTTT. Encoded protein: CSASLMDRGPTDTQYF.